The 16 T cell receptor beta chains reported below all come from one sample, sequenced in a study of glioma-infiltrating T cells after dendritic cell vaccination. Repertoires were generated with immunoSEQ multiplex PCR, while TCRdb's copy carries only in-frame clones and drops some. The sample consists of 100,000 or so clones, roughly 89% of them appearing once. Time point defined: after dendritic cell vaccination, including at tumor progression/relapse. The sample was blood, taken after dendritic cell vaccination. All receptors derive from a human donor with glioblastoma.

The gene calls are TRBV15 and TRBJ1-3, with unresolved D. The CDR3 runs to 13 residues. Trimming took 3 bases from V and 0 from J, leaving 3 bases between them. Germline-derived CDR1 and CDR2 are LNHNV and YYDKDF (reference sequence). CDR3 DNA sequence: TGTGCCACCAGCAGCAGCTCTGGAAACACCATATATTTT. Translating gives CATSSSSGNTIYF.

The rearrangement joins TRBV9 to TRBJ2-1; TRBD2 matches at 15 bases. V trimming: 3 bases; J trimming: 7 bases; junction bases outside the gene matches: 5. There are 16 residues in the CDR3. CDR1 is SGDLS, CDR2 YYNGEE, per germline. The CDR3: CASSEGLAGGWNEQFF. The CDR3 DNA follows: TGTGCCAGCAGCGAGGGACTAGCGGGGGGATGGAATGAGCAGTTCTTC.

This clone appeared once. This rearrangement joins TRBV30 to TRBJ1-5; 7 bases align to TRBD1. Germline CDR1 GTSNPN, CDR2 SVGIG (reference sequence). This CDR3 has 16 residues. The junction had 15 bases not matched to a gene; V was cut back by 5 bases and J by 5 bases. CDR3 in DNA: TGTGCCTGGGGAGCAGGAGGGACAGCTCCCGATCAGCCCCAGCATTTT. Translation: CAWGAGGTAPDQPQHF.

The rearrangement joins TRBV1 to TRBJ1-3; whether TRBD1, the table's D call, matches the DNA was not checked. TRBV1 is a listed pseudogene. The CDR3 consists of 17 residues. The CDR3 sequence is CTSSHDRVSTSGNTIYF. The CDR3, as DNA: TGCACCAGCAGCCATGACAGGGTCTCAACCTCTGGAAACACCATATATTTT.

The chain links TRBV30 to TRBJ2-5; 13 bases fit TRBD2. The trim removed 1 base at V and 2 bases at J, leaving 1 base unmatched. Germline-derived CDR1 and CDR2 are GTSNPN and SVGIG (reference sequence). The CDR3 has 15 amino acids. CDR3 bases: TGTGCCTGGAGTGCGGGACTAGCGGGGCAAGAGACCCAGTACTTC. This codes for CAWSAGLAGQETQYF.

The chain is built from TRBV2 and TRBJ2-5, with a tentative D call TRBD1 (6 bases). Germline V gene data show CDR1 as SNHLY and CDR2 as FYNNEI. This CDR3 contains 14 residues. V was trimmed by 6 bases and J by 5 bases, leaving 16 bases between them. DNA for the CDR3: TGTGCCAGCAGACCGACACCCCAGGGGGAGACCCAGTACTTC. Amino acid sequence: CASRPTPQGETQYF.

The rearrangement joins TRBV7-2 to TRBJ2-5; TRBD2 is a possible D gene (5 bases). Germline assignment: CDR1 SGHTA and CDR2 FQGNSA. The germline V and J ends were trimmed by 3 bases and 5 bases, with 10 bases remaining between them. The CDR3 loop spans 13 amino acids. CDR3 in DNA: TGTGCCAGCAGCTTGATGGCGGGTGAGACCCAGTACTTC. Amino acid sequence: CASSLMAGETQYF.

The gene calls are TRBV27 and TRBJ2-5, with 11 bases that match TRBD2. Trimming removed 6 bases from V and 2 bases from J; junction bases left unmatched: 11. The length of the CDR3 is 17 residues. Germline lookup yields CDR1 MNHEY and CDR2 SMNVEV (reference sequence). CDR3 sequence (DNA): TGTGCCAGCAGCGATGCCCGACTAGCGGGGCGTCAAGAGACCCAGTACTTC. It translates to CASSDARLAGRQETQYF.

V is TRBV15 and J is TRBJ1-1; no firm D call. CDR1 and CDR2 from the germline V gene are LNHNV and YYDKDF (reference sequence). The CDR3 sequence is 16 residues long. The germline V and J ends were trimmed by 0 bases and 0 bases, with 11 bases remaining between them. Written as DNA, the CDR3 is TGTGCCACCAGCAGAGATATGGGCGGGTTGAACACTGAAGCTTTCTTT. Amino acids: CATSRDMGGLNTEAFF.

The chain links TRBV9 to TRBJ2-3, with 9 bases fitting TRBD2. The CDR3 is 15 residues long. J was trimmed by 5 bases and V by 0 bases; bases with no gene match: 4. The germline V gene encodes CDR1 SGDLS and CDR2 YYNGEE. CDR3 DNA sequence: TGTGCCAGCAGCGTAGGGCGGGGGGGCCGAGATACGCAGTATTTT. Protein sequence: CASSVGRGGRDTQYF. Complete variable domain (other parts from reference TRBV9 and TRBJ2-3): DSGVTQTPKHLITATGQRVTLRCSPRSGDLSVYWYQQSLDQGLQFLIQYYNGEERAKGNILERFSAQQFPDLHSELNLSSLELGDSALYFCASSVGRGGRDTQYFGPGTRLTVL.

CDR3: CASGLAGNYEQYF. Written as DNA, the CDR3 is TGTGCCAGCGGACTAGCGGGGAACTACGAGCAGTACTTC. The rearrangement links TRBV5-6 to TRBJ2-7, with 12 positions matching TRBD2. V was clipped by 7 bases and J by 3 bases; unmatched bases: 2. Germline V CDR1 and CDR2: SGHDT, YYEEEE. This CDR3 spans 13 amino acids.

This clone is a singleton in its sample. DNA for the CDR3: TGCGCCAGCAGCCCCTTGACGGGGGGATCCACAGATACGCAGTATTTT. Its protein product is CASSPLTGGSTDTQYF. The V call is TRBV5-1, the J call TRBJ2-3; 7 positions match TRBD2. The germline CDR1 and CDR2 sequences are SGHRS and YFSETQ. V shed 4 bases and J 2 bases; nucleotides not matched to a gene: 10. CDR3 length equals 16 residues.

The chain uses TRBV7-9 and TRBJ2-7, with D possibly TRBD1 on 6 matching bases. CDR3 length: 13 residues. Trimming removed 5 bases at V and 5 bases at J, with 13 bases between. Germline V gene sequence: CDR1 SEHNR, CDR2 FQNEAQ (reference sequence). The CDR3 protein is CASSGQGNNEQYF. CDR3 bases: TGTGCCAGCAGCGGGCAGGGGAACAACGAGCAGTACTTC.

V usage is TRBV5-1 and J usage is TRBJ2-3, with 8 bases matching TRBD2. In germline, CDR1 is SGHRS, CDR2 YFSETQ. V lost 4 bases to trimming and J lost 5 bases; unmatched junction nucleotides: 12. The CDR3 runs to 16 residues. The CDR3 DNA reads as TGCGCCAGCAGCCCTACGAGCGGGGGCCTGGTAGATACGCAGTATTTT. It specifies CASSPTSGGLVDTQYF.

For the CDR3, the DNA is TGTGCCAGCAGCTTAGATCTGACAGGGGGGTCAGATACGCAGTATTTT. Translated, it gives CASSLDLTGGSDTQYF. The chain has TRBV11-3 and TRBJ2-3, with 9 bases that match TRBD1. CDR1 and CDR2 (germline): SGHNT, YENEEA. The CDR3 totals 16 residues. The V and J ends lost 0 bases and 4 bases, in that order; junction bases with no gene match: 5.

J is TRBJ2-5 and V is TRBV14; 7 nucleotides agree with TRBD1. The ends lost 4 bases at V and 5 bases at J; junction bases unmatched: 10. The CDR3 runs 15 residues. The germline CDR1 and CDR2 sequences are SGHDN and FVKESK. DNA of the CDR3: TGTGCCAGCAGCCGTATTCGAGGGGGCGAGGAGACCCAGTACTTC. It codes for CASSRIRGGEETQYF.